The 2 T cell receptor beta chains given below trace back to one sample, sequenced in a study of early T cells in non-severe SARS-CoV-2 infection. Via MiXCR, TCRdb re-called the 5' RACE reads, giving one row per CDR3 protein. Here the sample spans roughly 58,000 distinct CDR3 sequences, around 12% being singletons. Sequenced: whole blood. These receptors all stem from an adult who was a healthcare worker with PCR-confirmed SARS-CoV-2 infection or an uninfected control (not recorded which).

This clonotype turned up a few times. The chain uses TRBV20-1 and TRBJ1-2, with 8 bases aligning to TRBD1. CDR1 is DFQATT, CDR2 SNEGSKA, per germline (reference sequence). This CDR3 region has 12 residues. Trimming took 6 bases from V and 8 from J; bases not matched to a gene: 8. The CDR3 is CSAFRTGYGYTF. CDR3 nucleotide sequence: TGCAGTGCCTTCCGGACAGGGTACGGCTACACCTTC.

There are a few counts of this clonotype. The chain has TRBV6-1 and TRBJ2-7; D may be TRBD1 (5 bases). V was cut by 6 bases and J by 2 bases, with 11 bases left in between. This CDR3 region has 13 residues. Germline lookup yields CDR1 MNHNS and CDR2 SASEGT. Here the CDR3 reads CASRARVAYEQYF. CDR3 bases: TGTGCCAGCAGGGCCAGGGTCGCCTACGAGCAGTACTTC.